These 9 T cell receptor beta chains were all obtained from the same sample, sequenced in a study of T cells in Graves' hyperthyroidism and ophthalmopathy. Amplification of TCR beta CDR3 regions used RNA as the template. Using the HTBI primer set, a first-round RT-PCR was run on the TCR CDR3. TCRdb independently ran MiXCR on the multiplex PCR reads; one entry per CDR3 protein. The sample carries 650,000 to 750,000 distinct CDR3 sequences, 11% to 15% recorded once. Material: blood. These receptors originate from a young woman with Graves' hyperthyroidism.

The V gene is TRBV19, the J gene TRBJ1-4; maybe TRBD1 (6 bases). The CDR3 covers 17 residues. V was trimmed by 4 bases and J by 0 bases, leaving 15 bases between them. Germline loops: CDR1 LNHDA, CDR2 SQIVND (reference sequence). The CDR3 here is CASSTMGGRATNEKLFF. Here the CDR3 DNA reads TGTGCCAGTAGTACTATGGGGGGCCGGGCAACTAATGAAAAACTGTTTTTT.

This clonotype was counted many times. This sequence joins TRBV12-3 or TRBV12-4 and TRBJ2-5, with 10 bases matching TRBD2. V gave up 4 bases and J gave up 0 bases; unmatched junction bases: 5. CDR3 length equals 16 residues. CDR3: CASSSGLAVYQETQYF. The CDR3 DNA follows: TGTGCCAGCAGTTCTGGACTAGCGGTCTACCAAGAGACCCAGTACTTC.

This clonotype was detected many times. The chain employs TRBV2 and TRBJ2-3, with 8 bases identical to TRBD2. This CDR3 has 14 amino acids. The J segment lost 4 bases and the V segment lost 8 bases, leaving 8 bases of the junction unmatched. The germline V gene has CDR1 SNHLY and CDR2 FYNNEI. The CDR3, as DNA: TGTGCCAGCGTGCCCGGGAGGGTGGCAGATACGCAGTATTTT. Amino acids: CASVPGRVADTQYF.

This clonotype has just a few counts. The gene calls are TRBV2 and TRBJ1-3; 7 positions match TRBD1. Germline V CDR1 and CDR2: SNHLY, FYNNEI. The J segment lost 6 bases and the V segment lost 7 bases, leaving 18 bases of the junction unmatched. The CDR3 spans 17 residues. In DNA form, the CDR3 reads TGTGCCAGCAACGACCCCCGGACAGGTTCCGGCGCAAACACCATATATTTT. It translates to CASNDPRTGSGANTIYF. The full variable domain, with the rest looked up from reference TRBV2 and TRBJ1-3, is EPEVTQTPSHQVTQMGQEVILRCVPISNHLYFYWYRQILGQKVEFLVSFYNNEISEKSEIFDDQFSVERPDGSNFTLKIRSTKLEDSAMYFCASNDPRTGSGANTIYFGEGSWLTVV.

Many counts were recorded for this clonotype. The chain couples TRBV30 to TRBJ2-1; D is undetermined. Deletions cut 3 bases from V and 8 bases from J, with 11 bases between. CDR3 length: 12 amino acids. Germline values: CDR1 GTSNPN, CDR2 SVGIG (reference sequence). The CDR3 coding sequence is TGTGCCTGGAGGGGTTCAGGAGATGAGCAGTTCTTC. Amino acids: CAWRGSGDEQFF.

This clonotype was observed at least ten times. The J gene is TRBJ1-1, the V gene TRBV6-5; D is possibly TRBD1 (6 bases). Germline V gene sequence: CDR1 MNHEY, CDR2 SVGAGI. This CDR3 spans 14 amino acids. V gave up 5 bases and J gave up 4 bases, with 14 bases separating them. The CDR3 bases are TGTGCCAGCAGTCCTGACAGGTTCGGCACTGAAGCTTTCTTT. It is translated as CASSPDRFGTEAFF.

This clonotype was recorded at least ten times. The chain has TRBV30 and TRBJ2-3; 7 positions match TRBD2. This CDR3 is 15 amino acids long. The V gene's germline CDR1 is GTSNPN and CDR2 SVGIG (reference sequence). Trimming took 0 bases from V and 7 from J; bases not matched to a gene: 10. The CDR3: CAWSVWLAAQNTQYF. CDR3 bases: TGTGCCTGGAGTGTTTGGCTAGCGGCCCAGAATACGCAGTATTTT. The variable domain in full, with the rest retrieved from reference TRBV30 and TRBJ2-3, is SQTIHQWPATLVQPVGSPLSLECTVEGTSNPNLYWYRQAAGRGLQLLFYSVGIGQISSEVPQNLSASRPQDRQFILSSKKLLLSDSGFYLCAWSVWLAAQNTQYFGPGTRLTVL.

This clonotype was counted a few times. The V gene is TRBV29-1, the J gene TRBJ1-5; 9 nucleotides agree with TRBD1. This CDR3 contains 14 residues. Germline CDR1 and CDR2: SQVTM and ANQGSEA. Losses at the gene ends were 4 bases for V and 2 bases for J; bases not matched to a gene: 3. CDR3 amino acids: CSVGTGEGNQPQHF. CDR3 nucleotides: TGCAGCGTTGGGACAGGGGAGGGCAATCAGCCCCAGCATTTT.

This clonotype was counted ten times or more. The rearrangement joins TRBV12-3 or TRBV12-4 to TRBJ1-4, with D maybe TRBD1 (5 bases). Trimming pared 6 bases from V and 6 bases from J, leaving 11 bases between. This CDR3 is built from 13 residues. Here the CDR3 DNA reads TGTGCCAGCAGACTTACAGGTTATGAAAAACTGTTTTTT. It encodes CASRLTGYEKLFF.